Listed below are T cell receptor beta chains from one sample, sequenced in a study of shared clonotypes between healthy human individuals. Measured with immunoSEQ multiplex PCR; TCRdb has only the in-frame clones, and not every one. The table lists hundreds of thousands of clones, about 85% of them singletons. Sequencing was done on a sample of PBMCs. Receptors originate from a woman aged 40 to 50 in good health. Some clones in this sample may be carry-over from other donors' samples. Both conserved end residues are part of each CDR3. D genes are given only for firm matches. The listing skips clone size in some rows; elsewhere it reads once, few, many or a size class.

CASSQAAVGGYEQYF,TGCGCCAGCAGCCAAGCGGCCGTAGGCGGCTACGAGCAGTACTTC,.,.,TRBJ2-7,TRBV7-3
CASYEREGPTDTQYF,TGTGCCAGCTATGAGCGGGAGGGACCGACAGATACGCAGTATTTT,.,TRBD2,TRBJ2-3,TRBV6-4
CASSPRPWEQYF,TGTGCCAGCAGTCCCCGCCCATGGGAGCAGTACTTC,.,.,TRBJ2-7,TRBV27
CASSKGVSGNTIYF,TGTGCCAGCAGCAAGGGGGTCTCTGGAAACACCATATATTTT,.,.,TRBJ1-3,TRBV7-3
CASSIMRNQPQHF,TGTGCCAGTAGTATTATGAGAAATCAGCCCCAGCATTTT,once,.,TRBJ1-5,TRBV19
CASSIGGVLDYEQYF,TGTGCCAGTAGTATCGGAGGGGTTTTGGACTACGAGCAGTACTTC,.,.,TRBJ2-7,TRBV19
CASSIAHTGELFF,TGTGCCAGTAGTATAGCCCACACCGGGGAGCTGTTTTTT,many,.,TRBJ2-2,TRBV19
CASSLNTNQYSGNTIYF,TGTGCCAGCTCACTTAATACCAATCAGTATTCTGGAAACACCATATATTTT,.,.,TRBJ1-3,TRBV18
CSVRSGLNTEAFF,TGCAGCGTTCGAAGTGGTCTGAACACTGAAGCTTTCTTT,few,.,TRBJ1-1,TRBV29-1
CASSLQTSGNNEQFF,TGTGCCAGCAGCCTGCAGACTAGCGGGAACAATGAGCAGTTCTTC,few,TRBD2,TRBJ2-1,TRBV5-4
CASSVGENYGYTF,TGTGCCAGCAGTGTGGGTGAAAACTATGGCTACACCTTC,.,.,TRBJ1-2,TRBV2
CASSQDSSRATQYF,TGCGCCAGCAGCCAAGATAGCAGCCGGGCTACGCAGTATTTT,.,.,TRBJ2-3,TRBV4-1
CASSLGENTIYF,TGTGCCAGCAGCTTAGGTGAAAACACCATATATTTT,.,.,TRBJ1-3,TRBV7-9
CASSWADRGHGYTF,TGCGCCAGCAGCTGGGCGGACAGGGGGCATGGCTACACCTTC,.,TRBD1,TRBJ1-2,TRBV5-1
CASSRDSSSYNEQFF,TGCGCCAGCAGCCGGGACTCTAGCTCCTACAATGAGCAGTTCTTC,.,.,TRBJ2-1,TRBV5-1
CASSHRAYYEQYF,TGCGCCAGCAGCCACCGAGCGTATTACGAGCAGTACTTC,.,.,TRBJ2-7,TRBV4-3